The next 32 T cell receptor beta chains were all read from a single sample in a study of Graves' ophthalmopathy and Graves' hyperthyroidism. As the template, RNA transcripts were used to amplify TCR beta CDR3 regions. Second-round multiplex PCR came after a first-round RT-PCR that employed HTBI primers. MiXCR, applied by TCRdb to the multiplex PCR reads, yields one record per CDR3 protein. The sample yields some 520,000 distinct CDR3 sequences, approximately 15% seen once. The material sequenced was blood. Every receptor here comes from a woman aged 30 to 39 with Graves' ophthalmopathy.

In this sample, this clonotype turned up a few times. The junction shows a germline mismatch at one end, possibly a read error. V and J are TRBV11-2 and TRBJ2-5, with TRBD1 identical over 7 bases. This CDR3 is built from 15 residues. Germline loops: CDR1 SGHAT, CDR2 FQNNGV. The CDR3 protein is CASSLDRVYQETQYF. The DNA for the CDR3 is TGTGCCAGCAGCCTAGACAGGGTTTACCAAGAGACCCAGTACTTC.

There are many counts of this clonotype. The chain employs TRBV6-2 or TRBV6-3 and TRBJ1-6; the D is unclear. V lost 3 bases to trimming and J lost 3 bases, with 12 bases between them. CDR3 length: 16 amino acids. Germline V gene data show CDR1 as MNHEY and CDR2 as SVGEGT. CDR3 sequence (DNA): TGTGCCAGCAGTTATCGGCAGCCAATCTATAATTCACCCCTCCACTTT. Protein sequence: CASSYRQPIYNSPLHF.

The sample holds many counts of this clonotype. This CDR3 is CASSFRLAEYTGELFF. The CDR3 DNA follows: TGTGCCAGCAGTTTTCGGCTAGCGGAATACACCGGGGAGCTGTTTTTT. V and J are TRBV12-3 or TRBV12-4 and TRBJ2-2; 7 bases match TRBD2. The J segment lost 3 bases and the V segment lost 3 bases, leaving 7 bases of the junction unmatched. There are 16 residues in the CDR3.

Comments on this clonotype: This may stem from a read error, because a much larger clone lies one nucleotide away. No conserved phenylalanine or tryptophan is present at the end of the CDR3, so a read error is the likely explanation. The J gene is TRBJ1-5, the V gene TRBV4-2, with D unresolved. Deletions cut 0 bases from V and 3 bases from J, with 9 bases between. This CDR3 region has 15 residues. Germline V gene sequence: CDR1 LGHNA, CDR2 YNFKEQ. The CDR3 DNA reads TGTGCCAGCAGCCAAGATCTACCAACCAATCAGCCCCAGCATCTT. The encoded protein is CASSQDLPTNQPQHL.

This clonotype has at least ten counts. The rearrangement joins TRBV12-3 or TRBV12-4 to TRBJ2-5; TRBD2 agrees at 11 bases. The CDR3 has 15 amino acids. V lost 0 bases to trimming and J lost 4 bases; unmatched junction nucleotides: 1. CDR3 in DNA: TGTGCCAGCAGTTTAGCTAGCGGGGGGGGAGAGACCCAGTACTTC. Its translation: CASSLASGGGETQYF.

This clonotype was recorded a few times. The chain employs TRBV12-3 or TRBV12-4 and TRBJ1-3; tentatively, D is TRBD1 (5 bases). V shed 1 base and J shed 2 bases, with 15 bases lying between them. This CDR3 contains 17 residues. The DNA of the CDR3 is TGTGCCAGCAGTTTAGGGGGGGGACGGAGAGCTGGAAACACCATATATTTT. It is translated as CASSLGGGRRAGNTIYF.

The V call is TRBV6-1, the J call TRBJ2-7; tentative D call: TRBD1 (6 bases). Germline V gene sequence: CDR1 MNHNS, CDR2 SASEGT. The CDR3 loop spans 15 amino acids. The V end lost 5 bases, the J end lost 6 bases, and 20 bases lay between the germline ends. The CDR3 here is CASSRLFQGSSEQYF. CDR3 nucleotide sequence: TGTGCCAGCAGTAGACTCTTCCAGGGGAGTAGCGAGCAGTACTTC.

There are a few counts of this clonotype. The rearrangement links TRBV29-1 to TRBJ2-3; the match to TRBD1 covers 7 bases. The germline V gene encodes CDR1 SQVTM and CDR2 ANQGSEA. This CDR3 is built from 13 residues. V trimming: 6 bases; J trimming: 5 bases; junction bases outside the gene matches: 8. The CDR3 is CSVPTQGRDTQYF. CDR3 DNA sequence: TGCAGCGTCCCCACACAGGGGAGAGATACGCAGTATTTT.

In this sample, this clonotype turned up many times. The rearrangement uses TRBV5-1 and TRBJ2-7, with 15 bases identical to TRBD2. From germline, CDR1 is SGHRS and CDR2 YFSETQ. Unmatched junction bases numbered 9, after V lost 4 bases and J lost 4 bases. CDR3 length equals 17 residues. CDR3 region: CASSNGLAGGTDYEQYF. The CDR3 DNA follows: TGCGCCAGCAGCAACGGACTAGCGGGAGGGACCGATTACGAGCAGTACTTC.

The V gene is TRBV10-1, the J gene TRBJ1-1; D may be TRBD1 (5 bases). Trimming cost V 2 bases and J 7 bases, with 11 bases left between them. CDR1 is WNHNN and CDR2 is SYGVQD in the germline V gene (reference sequence). This CDR3 has 13 residues. The CDR3 region has the DNA TGCGCCAGCAGTGAGGGACACGAAAATGAAGCTTTCTTT. Protein sequence: CASSEGHENEAFF.

This clonotype was recorded many times. The chain has TRBV5-1 and TRBJ1-1; TRBD1 might be the D (5 bases). This CDR3 has 13 residues. In germline, CDR1 is SGHRS, CDR2 YFSETQ. The ends were cut back, 2 bases at V and 6 bases at J, with 11 bases in the middle. This CDR3 is CASSLLGAPEAFF. CDR3 nucleotide sequence: TGCGCCAGCAGCTTACTTGGGGCCCCTGAAGCTTTCTTT.

This clonotype has at least ten counts. The rearrangement joins TRBV27 to TRBJ2-4, with a weak D call TRBD2 (5 bases). Germline CDR1 is MNHEY and CDR2 is SMNVEV (reference sequence). V was shortened by 6 bases and J by 0 bases, with 15 bases between the two germline ends. The CDR3 is made up of 16 amino acids. The CDR3 nucleotides read TGTGCCAGCAGGCCCAGGAGGACCCTAGCCAAAAACATTCAGTACTTC. It translates to CASRPRRTLAKNIQYF.

In this sample, this clonotype turned up many times. The chain couples TRBV5-1 to TRBJ2-5, with D hard to call. This CDR3 spans 11 amino acids. CDR1 SGHRS and CDR2 YFSETQ come from the germline V gene. V lost 5 bases, J lost 4 bases, and 6 bases lay in between. In nucleotides, the CDR3 is TGCGCCAGCAGGGAAGCAGAGACCCAGTACTTC. It translates to CASREAETQYF.

The sample holds many counts of this clonotype. The genes are TRBV5-8 and TRBJ1-2; D remains ambiguous. The CDR3 loop spans 15 amino acids. Trimming left V 7 bases short and J 1 base short, with 17 bases between. Germline V gene sequence: CDR1 SGHTS, CDR2 YDEGEE. The chain's CDR3 is CASRSANSLNYGYTF. In DNA, the CDR3 is TGTGCCAGCCGCTCGGCCAATAGCCTTAACTATGGCTACACCTTC.

This clonotype was recorded only once. V and J are TRBV6-1 and TRBJ1-2; 7 bases fit TRBD1. Germline V gene sequence: CDR1 MNHNS, CDR2 SASEGT. The CDR3 consists of 11 residues. Trimming cost V 6 bases and J 13 bases; bases outside gene matches: 8. CDR3: CASRLTGLSTF. The CDR3 nucleotides read TGTGCCAGCAGATTGACAGGGCTTTCCACCTTC.

This clonotype occurred many times. This chain uses TRBV7-3 with TRBJ1-1, with D unresolved. Germline CDR1 is SGHTA and CDR2 is FQGTGA. V lost 2 bases and J lost 6, with 10 bases in between. The CDR3 has 13 amino acids. The CDR3 reads CASSLEYLSEAFF. The CDR3 bases are TGTGCCAGCAGCTTAGAGTACTTATCTGAAGCTTTCTTT. The full variable domain, completed using reference TRBV7-3 and TRBJ1-1, is GAGVSQTPSNKVTEKGKYVELRCDPISGHTALYWYRQSLGQGPEFLIYFQGTGAADDSGLPNDRFFAVRPEGSVSTLKIQRTERGDSAVYLCASSLEYLSEAFFGQGTRLTVV.

There are many counts of this clonotype. The CDR3 here is CASSGQGGAGANVLTF. The CDR3 DNA reads TGTGCCAGCAGTGGACAGGGGGGAGCTGGGGCCAACGTCCTGACTTTC. This chain uses TRBV12-3 or TRBV12-4 with TRBJ2-6; TRBD1 matches 10 bases. This CDR3 region has 16 residues. J gave up 2 bases and V 5 bases, and 3 bases lay outside the gene matches.

This clonotype was counted at least ten times. The rearrangement joins TRBV4-1 to TRBJ1-1, with TRBD1 matching over 9 bases. Germline-derived CDR1 and CDR2 are MGHRA and YSYEKL. Losses at the gene ends were 3 bases for V and 1 base for J; bases not matched to a gene: 3. This CDR3 spans 15 amino acids. CDR3 residues: CASSQNRGQNTEAFF. The CDR3, as DNA: TGCGCCAGCAGCCAGAACAGGGGGCAGAACACTGAAGCTTTCTTT.

This clonotype came up many times. CDR3 sequence reads: CAIKGGNTIYF. DNA of the CDR3: TGTGCCATCAAAGGTGGAAACACCATATATTTT. This sequence joins TRBV10-3 and TRBJ1-3; no clear D gene. Between the trimmed V and J ends, which lost 7 bases and 3 bases, there was a span of 4 bases. The CDR3 runs to 11 residues. Germline assignment: CDR1 ENHRY and CDR2 SYGVKD.

This clonotype was seen many times. The chain has TRBV6-1 and TRBJ2-7; D possibly matches TRBD1 or TRBD2 (5 bases each). Trimming took off 9 bases at V and 2 bases at J, with 17 bases between the two ends. The CDR3 covers 14 residues. CDR1 is MNHNS, CDR2 SASEGT, per germline. In nucleotides, the CDR3 is TGTGCCAGTCTTTCCGGGACCTTAACCTACGAGCAGTACTTC. Its translation is CASLSGTLTYEQYF.

Ten or more counts support this clonotype. Since no conserved phenylalanine or tryptophan closes the CDR3, a read error is the likely cause. V is TRBV11-2 and J is TRBJ1-1; a possible D gene is TRBD1 (6 bases). Germline-derived CDR1 and CDR2 are SGHAT and FQNNGV. CDR3 length: 17 amino acids. Trimming shortened V by 7 bases and J by 4 bases, and 25 bases separated the two germline ends. The CDR3 loop reads CASTTLRTATPFTEAFS. CDR3 in DNA: TGTGCCAGCACAACGTTAAGGACAGCCACGCCATTCACTGAAGCTTTCTCT.

As to this clonotype: Possible read error: a much larger clone is one base away. The chain is built from TRBV20-1 and TRBJ2-7, with 7 bases matching TRBD1. Germline CDR1 and CDR2: DFQATT and SNEGSKA (reference sequence). The CDR3 sequence is 14 residues long. The CDR3 DNA reads as TGCAGTGCTATCTCGGGACAGCTTACCTACGAGCAGTGCTTC. The encoded protein is CSAISGQLTYEQCF.

With respect to this clonotype: A much larger clone differs from this one at a single base, so this may be a read error. The chain recombines TRBV12-3 or TRBV12-4 with TRBJ2-7, with 7 bases fitting TRBD2. CDR3 size: 16 residues. The trim removed 3 bases at V and 4 bases at J, leaving 12 bases unmatched. This CDR3 is CASSFWAGSGKYEQYF. The CDR3 nucleotides are TGTGCCAGCAGTTTTTGGGCCGGCAGCGGGAAGTACGAGCAGTACTTC.

This clonotype came up many times. The J gene is TRBJ1-1, the V gene TRBV6-2 or TRBV6-3, with a tentative D call TRBD1 (5 bases). This CDR3 is 19 amino acids long. The germline V gene has CDR1 MNHEY and CDR2 SVGEGT. Trimming took off 5 bases at V and 1 base at J, with 26 bases between the two ends. CDR3 sequence (DNA): TGTGCCAGCAGTCCCATCGTCCTCCCCCGGGGGTACACGAACACTGAAGCTTTCTTT. Protein: CASSPIVLPRGYTNTEAFF.

Concerning this clonotype itself: One end of the junction is discordant with germline, which a read error may explain. V gene TRBV3-1 combines with J gene TRBJ1-5, with TRBD1 identical over 7 bases. This CDR3 has 16 residues. Germline loops: CDR1 LGHDT, CDR2 YNNKEL (reference sequence). The CDR3 region has the DNA TGTGCTAGCAGCCCCGGGACAGCGCTTATCAATCAGCCCCAGCATTTT. Translated: CASSPGTALINQPQHF.

This clonotype occurred a few times. The chain carries TRBV10-3 and TRBJ2-2; 15 bases are shared with TRBD2. This CDR3 comprises 16 residues. The V segment lost 3 bases and the J segment 6 bases; nucleotides outside the gene matches: 2. Looked up from germline, CDR1 is ENHRY and CDR2 is SYGVKD. CDR3 nucleotides: TGTGCCATCAGTGAAGGACTAGCGGGAGGGGCCGGGGAGCTGTTTTTT. Its protein product is CAISEGLAGGAGELFF.

This clonotype was observed many times. The V and J genes are TRBV6-4 and TRBJ1-1; weak D call: TRBD1 (6 bases). Trimming removed 11 bases from V and 5 bases from J, with 36 bases in between. Per the germline V gene, CDR1 is MRHNA and CDR2 is SNTAGT. The CDR3 extends over 19 amino acids. In DNA form, the CDR3 reads TGTGCCCCAGCAAATCCCCGTTCGGGCACGGGGGCCCGAGGGACTGAAGCTTTCTTT. Protein: CAPANPRSGTGARGTEAFF.

With regard to this clonotype: This may come from a read error, since a much larger clone is one base off. The CDR3 reads CASSLLWGVGNSTLHF. The CDR3, as DNA: TGCGCCAGCAGCCTCTTATGGGGGGTTGGTAATTCAACCCTCCACTTT. This rearrangement joins TRBV4-1 to TRBJ1-6, with D perhaps TRBD1 (5 bases). The CDR3 consists of 16 residues. The germline V gene has CDR1 MGHRA and CDR2 YSYEKL.

This clonotype was seen only once. The rearrangement links TRBV6-1 to TRBJ1-3; D is possibly TRBD1 (5 bases). The CDR3 totals 18 residues. In germline, CDR1 is MNHNS, CDR2 SASEGT. With 1 base removed from V and 0 bases from J, the gap between germline ends came to 16 bases. In nucleotides, the CDR3 is TGTGCCAGCAGTGAAGGACCCCCCGGGACGGTCTCTGGAAACACCATATATTTT. Its translation: CASSEGPPGTVSGNTIYF.

This chain joins TRBV6-1 and TRBJ1-1; 9 nucleotides match TRBD1. The CDR3 sequence is 16 residues long. The junction had 7 bases not matched to a gene; V was cut back by 4 bases and J by 1 base. Germline V lookup: CDR1 MNHNS, CDR2 SASEGT. CDR3 in DNA: TGTGCCAGCAGTGCCCGGGGACAGGGTGGGAACACTGAAGCTTTCTTT. Its translation: CASSARGQGGNTEAFF.

There are a few counts of this clonotype. This chain connects TRBV28 to TRBJ2-7; D gene uncertain. The CDR3 extends over 13 amino acids. Germline CDR1 MDHEN, CDR2 SYDVKM. V lost 10 bases to trimming and J lost 3 bases, with 16 bases between them. The CDR3 loop reads CAISGPSFYEQYF. The DNA of the CDR3 is TGTGCCATCTCCGGGCCCTCCTTCTACGAGCAGTACTTC.

There are many counts of this clonotype. This chain links TRBV6-1 with TRBJ1-1; no reliable D call. The germline V and J ends were trimmed by 6 bases and 1 base, with 15 bases remaining between them. The CDR3 sequence is 15 residues long. Germline values: CDR1 MNHNS, CDR2 SASEGT. As DNA, the CDR3 is TGTGCCAGCAGGGGGTTGGCGGCAGCGAACACTGAAGCTTTCTTT. Its translation: CASRGLAAANTEAFF.